A selection of T cell receptor beta chains follows, all from one sample in a study of CD8+CD57+ T cells in acquired aplastic anemia. In TCRdb, the reads were re-called with MiXCR into one record per CDR3 protein. The sample lists about 180,000 distinct CDR3 sequences, around 48% occurring once. Sequencing was performed on sorted CD4+, CD8+, or CD8+CD57+ T cells (not recorded which) from PBMCs. The receptors originated from a human donor with aplastic anemia. Each CDR3 is given with its conserved first and last residue. A D gene is named only where the DNA matches it firmly. The listing skips clone size in some rows; elsewhere it reads once, few, many or a size class.

abundance: .; j_gene: TRBJ1-1; v_gene: TRBV27; len: 15; d_gene: .; CDR3nt: TGTGCCAGCAGTCCAAGCTACAGGGATCGGACGGAAGCTTTCTTT; CDR3aa: CASSPSYRDRTEAFF
abundance: .; j_gene: TRBJ2-5; v_gene: TRBV20-1; len: 14; d_gene: .; CDR3nt: TGCAGTGCCCACAGGGTAGGCCCCCAAGAGACCCAGTACTTC; CDR3aa: CSAHRVGPQETQYF
abundance: .; j_gene: TRBJ1-1; v_gene: TRBV2; len: 14; d_gene: .; CDR3nt: TGTGCCACCCGGAGGGGGGGGCCCGACACTGAAGCTTTCTTT; CDR3aa: CATRRGGPDTEAFF
abundance: many; j_gene: TRBJ2-6; v_gene: TRBV5-1; len: 16; d_gene: .; CDR3nt: TGCGCCAGCAGCGAACTGCCGGGCTCTGGGGCCAACGTCCTGACTTTC; CDR3aa: CASSELPGSGANVLTF
abundance: many; j_gene: TRBJ2-7; v_gene: TRBV29-1; len: 12; d_gene: TRBD1; CDR3nt: TGCAGCGCGGGACAGGGTAGCAACGAGCAGTACTTC; CDR3aa: CSAGQGSNEQYF
abundance: many; j_gene: TRBJ2-7; v_gene: TRBV12-3/TRBV12-4; len: 14; d_gene: TRBD1; CDR3nt: TGTGCCAGCAGAATCGGGACAGGGGCCGACGAGCAGTACTTC; CDR3aa: CASRIGTGADEQYF
abundance: .; j_gene: TRBJ2-1; v_gene: TRBV7-9; len: 13; d_gene: .; CDR3nt: TGTGCCAGCAGCCGGACGAGCGACAATGAGCAGTTCTTC; CDR3aa: CASSRTSDNEQFF
abundance: .; j_gene: TRBJ1-6; v_gene: TRBV24-1; len: 13; d_gene: .; CDR3nt: TGTGCCACAAACCCAATGAGAGGGGGACCCCTCCACTTT; CDR3aa: CATNPMRGGPLHF
abundance: .; j_gene: TRBJ1-1; v_gene: TRBV20-1; len: 11; d_gene: .; CDR3nt: TGCAGAGGACATACGAACACTGAAGCTTTCTTT; CDR3aa: CRGHTNTEAFF
abundance: many; j_gene: TRBJ1-5; v_gene: TRBV19; len: 18; d_gene: TRBD1; CDR3nt: TGTGCCAGTAGTAAAACCGGGACAGGGGCGTATAGCAATCAGCCCCAGCATTTT; CDR3aa: CASSKTGTGAYSNQPQHF
abundance: many; j_gene: TRBJ2-3; v_gene: TRBV25-1; len: 15; d_gene: .; CDR3nt: TGTGCCAGCAGTGACAGTGGAGGGATCACAGATACGCAGTATTTT; CDR3aa: CASSDSGGITDTQYF
abundance: .; j_gene: TRBJ2-5; v_gene: TRBV7-9; len: 13; d_gene: .; CDR3nt: TGTGCCAGCAGATTCGGCAACCAAGAGACCCAGTACTTC; CDR3aa: CASRFGNQETQYF
abundance: .; j_gene: TRBJ1-1; v_gene: TRBV4-3; len: 16; d_gene: TRBD1; CDR3nt: TGCGCCAGCAGCCCGGACAGGGTCGGGGGGAACACTGAAGCTTTCTTT; CDR3aa: CASSPDRVGGNTEAFF
abundance: .; j_gene: TRBJ2-5; v_gene: TRBV7-3; len: 12; d_gene: .; CDR3nt: TGTGCCAGCAGGCTAGCGAAGGAGACCCAGTACTTC; CDR3aa: CASRLAKETQYF
abundance: .; j_gene: TRBJ1-5; v_gene: TRBV19; len: 13; d_gene: .; CDR3nt: TGTGCCAGTGGGTCGGTTGTGGCCCAGCCCCAGCATTTT; CDR3aa: CASGSVVAQPQHF
abundance: .; j_gene: TRBJ2-1; v_gene: TRBV5-1; len: 15; d_gene: .; CDR3nt: TGCGCCAGCAGCCGCCAAGGAGGGGACTACAATGAGCAGTTCTTC; CDR3aa: CASSRQGGDYNEQFF
abundance: .; j_gene: TRBJ2-1; v_gene: TRBV2; len: 13; d_gene: TRBD2; CDR3nt: TGTGCCAGCAAGGGACTAGCGGGTTATGAGCAGTTCTTC; CDR3aa: CASKGLAGYEQFF
abundance: .; j_gene: TRBJ1-5; v_gene: TRBV10-3; len: 14; d_gene: .; CDR3nt: TGCGCCAGCAGCCAAACAGGGCGAGTGGAGCCCCAGCATTTT; CDR3aa: CASSQTGRVEPQHF
abundance: .; j_gene: TRBJ1-1; v_gene: TRBV25-1; len: 13; d_gene: .; CDR3nt: TGTGCCAGCAGTGAAGATCTCAGGGGTGAAGCTTTCTTT; CDR3aa: CASSEDLRGEAFF
abundance: .; j_gene: TRBJ2-5; v_gene: TRBV12-3/TRBV12-4; len: 13; d_gene: .; CDR3nt: TGTGCCAGCAGTAAGGACGGTCAAGAGACCCAGTACTTC; CDR3aa: CASSKDGQETQYF
abundance: .; j_gene: TRBJ1-2; v_gene: TRBV10-3; len: 17; d_gene: .; CDR3nt: TGTGCCATCAGTGAGTCGACTCTTTTGGGACAAGGAAGGGGCTACACCTTC; CDR3aa: CAISESTLLGQGRGYTF
abundance: .; j_gene: TRBJ2-2; v_gene: TRBV14; len: 11; d_gene: .; CDR3nt: TGTGCCAGCAGCCAATATGGGGAGCTGTTTTTT; CDR3aa: CASSQYGELFF
abundance: few; j_gene: TRBJ1-4; v_gene: TRBV6-4; len: 16; d_gene: .; CDR3nt: TGTGCCAGCAGTGACGGTGGGGTCTTCGCTAATGAAAAACTGTTTTTT; CDR3aa: CASSDGGVFANEKLFF
abundance: .; j_gene: TRBJ1-6; v_gene: TRBV19; len: 14; d_gene: .; CDR3nt: TGTGCCAGTAGCCGGGCTTACCATAATTCGCCCCTCCACTTT; CDR3aa: CASSRAYHNSPLHF
abundance: .; j_gene: TRBJ2-1; v_gene: TRBV24-1; len: 15; d_gene: .; CDR3nt: TGTGCCACCAGTGGGCGGGCTAGCTCCTACAATGAGCAGTTCTTC; CDR3aa: CATSGRASSYNEQFF
abundance: .; j_gene: TRBJ1-2; v_gene: TRBV6-5; len: 12; d_gene: .; CDR3nt: TGTGCCAGCAGTTCGGGGGGCGATGGCTACACCTTC; CDR3aa: CASSSGGDGYTF
abundance: many; j_gene: TRBJ2-3; v_gene: TRBV5-1; len: 14; d_gene: .; CDR3nt: TGCGCCAGCAGCTATCCGTCGGGAGCAGATACGCAGTATTTT; CDR3aa: CASSYPSGADTQYF
abundance: .; j_gene: TRBJ2-2; v_gene: TRBV2; len: 9; d_gene: .; CDR3nt: TGTGCCAGCTTGAGGGAGCTGTTTTTT; CDR3aa: CASLRELFF
abundance: .; j_gene: TRBJ2-5; v_gene: TRBV10-1; len: 15; d_gene: TRBD1; CDR3nt: TGCGCCAACGGGACCCGGGACAGGAGACAAGAGACCCAGTACTTC; CDR3aa: CANGTRDRRQETQYF
abundance: .; j_gene: TRBJ2-7; v_gene: TRBV20-1; len: 12; d_gene: TRBD1; CDR3nt: TGCAGTGCCGATGACAGGGGATACGAGCAGTACTTC; CDR3aa: CSADDRGYEQYF
abundance: .; j_gene: TRBJ2-5; v_gene: TRBV24-1; len: 13; d_gene: .; CDR3nt: TGTGCCACCAGTGATCAGGTTCAAGAGACCCAGTACTTC; CDR3aa: CATSDQVQETQYF
abundance: .; j_gene: TRBJ1-6; v_gene: TRBV5-1; len: 14; d_gene: TRBD1; CDR3nt: TGCGCCAGCAGCCCCGGGACAGCACGGTCACCCCTCCACTTT; CDR3aa: CASSPGTARSPLHF
abundance: .; j_gene: TRBJ2-5; v_gene: TRBV20-1; len: 14; d_gene: TRBD2; CDR3nt: TGCAGTGCTAGTCGCCTAGCGGGGTTTGAGACCCAGTACTTC; CDR3aa: CSASRLAGFETQYF
abundance: many; j_gene: TRBJ1-5; v_gene: TRBV5-8; len: 16; d_gene: .; CDR3nt: TGTGCCAGCAGCTTGGGTTCGGGCAGTAGCAATCAGCCCCAGCATTTT; CDR3aa: CASSLGSGSSNQPQHF
abundance: .; j_gene: TRBJ2-3; v_gene: TRBV28; len: 15; d_gene: TRBD2; CDR3nt: TGTGCCAGCAGTTCCCTAGCGGAGCGCACAGATACGCAGTATTTT; CDR3aa: CASSSLAERTDTQYF
abundance: .; j_gene: TRBJ1-1; v_gene: TRBV7-9; len: 12; d_gene: .; CDR3nt: TGCGCCAGCAAAGAGGGGAACACTGAAGCTTTCTTT; CDR3aa: CASKEGNTEAFF
abundance: few; j_gene: TRBJ1-1; v_gene: TRBV6-6; len: 16; d_gene: .; CDR3nt: TGTGCCAGCAGTCACCCCCTCCATGGGGGGCGCACTGAAGCTTTCTTT; CDR3aa: CASSHPLHGGRTEAFF
abundance: .; j_gene: TRBJ2-1; v_gene: TRBV2; len: 13; d_gene: TRBD2; CDR3nt: TGTGCCAGCGAGAGCGGGGAGGACAATGAGCAGTTCTTC; CDR3aa: CASESGEDNEQFF